A single T cell receptor (beta chain) is shown here with its context. Its target is unknown. This record belongs to a study of beta chain features in type 1 diabetes. Germline trimming cut 2 bases from V and 14 bases from J; bases unmatched to any gene: 8. The CDR3 consists of 12 residues. The germline V gene encodes CDR1 MDHEN and CDR2 SYDVKM. Whole-study results and caveats: A moderate, significant TCRB CDR3 shortening appeared in type 1 diabetes across four CD4+ subsets.

The study reverse transcribed the entire isolated RNA, so it sequenced expressed TCRB transcripts. Here immunoSEQ multiplex PCR was the method, and the copy in TCRdb shows in-frame clones only, minus some. This sample carries 500,000 to 650,000 clones, around 11% of them seen once, and the ten largest clones take more than 0.1%. The material sequenced was naive CD4+ T cells from blood. This clonotype originated in a man in his thirties or forties with type 1 diabetes. The J gene is TRBJ1-2, the V gene TRBV28; 7 bases match TRBD1. The CDR3 region has the DNA TGTGCCAGCAGTTTAGGCGTTAGACAGGGAACCTTC. It is translated as CASSLGVRQGTF.